This T cell receptor beta chain was documented in a study of blood T cell repertoires in COVID-19. The J segment lost 3 bases and the V segment lost 0 bases, leaving 2 bases of the junction unmatched. This CDR3 has 14 residues. Germline loops: CDR1 LGHNA, CDR2 YSLEER. The data were produced by immunoSEQ multiplex PCR, yet TCRdb's version contains in-frame clones alone and is incomplete. Of about 160,000 clones listed, roughly 80% are singletons. The table lists this clone with a count of one. The chain recombines TRBV4-3 with TRBJ2-7, with TRBD1 matching over 7 bases. The clonotype comes from a young man with active or convalescent COVID-19. The sequenced sample was peripheral blood. DNA for the CDR3: TGCGCCAGCAGCCAAGAACAGGGGATCTACGAGCAGTACTTC. Translating it yields CASSQEQGIYEQYF.